These T cell receptor beta chains were read from a single sample in a study of T cell repertoires in cytomegalovirus infection. MiXCR, applied by TCRdb to the reads, yields one record per CDR3 protein. Of 450,000 to 600,000 distinct CDR3 sequences listed, 10% to 12% are singletons. The sample comprised PBMCs. These receptors came from a human donor in good health (CMV status not recorded). Some clones in this sample may be carry-over from other donors' samples. Both conserved end residues are part of each CDR3. The D gene is left open where the match is weak. Clone size appears in some rows only: once, few, many, or a class for an expanded clone.

J gene	clone size	D gene	V gene	CDR3 protein	CDR3 DNA
TRBJ1-6	-	TRBD1	TRBV2	CASSADRVNSPLHF	TGTGCCAGCAGCGCCGACAGGGTGAATTCACCCCTCCACTTT
TRBJ1-1	many	-	TRBV7-9	CASSQDRTEAFF	TGTGCCAGCAGTCAGGACAGAACTGAAGCTTTCTTT
TRBJ2-7	many	TRBD2	TRBV3-1	CASSHALSGTSDYEQYF	TGTGCCAGCAGCCACGCCCTGTCCGGGACTAGCGACTACGAGCAGTACTTC
TRBJ1-2	-	-	TRBV19	CASSIIRRDYGYTF	TGTGCCAGTAGTATAATCCGGAGGGACTATGGCTACACCTTC
TRBJ2-5	few	-	TRBV20-1	CSAIPQGETQYF	TGCAGTGCTATCCCTCAGGGCGAGACCCAGTACTTC
TRBJ2-1	-	-	TRBV12-3/TRBV12-4	CASSLSEANEQFF	TGTGCCAGCAGTCTCTCCGAGGCTAATGAGCAGTTCTTC
TRBJ2-2	-	-	TRBV7-3	CASSLGYQNMNTGELFF	TGTGCCAGCAGCTTAGGCTATCAGAATATGAACACCGGGGAGCTGTTTTTT
TRBJ1-1	-	TRBD1	TRBV4-1	CASSQDRTGGPMNTEAFF	TGCGCCAGCAGCCAAGACCGGACAGGGGGCCCTATGAACACTGAAGCTTTCTTT
TRBJ2-1	few	TRBD2	TRBV19	CASSQGRAAYNEQFF	TGTGCCAGTAGCCAAGGGAGGGCCGCGTACAATGAGCAGTTCTTC
TRBJ2-3	-	-	TRBV20-1	CSARVGPDTQYF	TGCAGTGCTAGAGTGGGGCCAGATACGCAGTATTTT
TRBJ2-2	many	TRBD2	TRBV2	CASSELASGPTGELFF	TGTGCCAGCAGTGAGTTGGCTAGCGGCCCCACCGGGGAGCTGTTTTTT
TRBJ2-1	many	TRBD2	TRBV11-2	CASSLDFPQRGYNEQFF	TGTGCCAGCAGCTTAGATTTCCCCCAGCGGGGGTACAATGAGCAGTTCTTC
TRBJ2-2	few	-	TRBV6-1	CASTANTGELFF	TGTGCCAGCACGGCGAACACCGGGGAGCTGTTTTTT
TRBJ2-3	few	-	TRBV2	CASMGGGASTDTQYF	TGTGCCAGCATGGGTGGGGGGGCGAGCACAGATACGCAGTATTTT
TRBJ2-5	few	TRBD1	TRBV5-8	CASSSGYDRAETQYF	TGTGCCAGCAGCTCCGGGTACGACAGGGCCGAGACCCAGTACTTC
TRBJ1-5	many	TRBD1	TRBV7-2	CASGQGGQPQHF	TGTGCCAGCGGACAGGGGGGACAGCCCCAGCATTTT
TRBJ2-5	many	TRBD1	TRBV28	CASSPNPGQGQETQYF	TGTGCCAGCAGTCCCAATCCGGGACAGGGTCAAGAGACCCAGTACTTC
TRBJ2-1	few	TRBD2	TRBV27	CASSSDGLAKQFF	TGTGCCAGCAGTTCCGACGGACTAGCGAAGCAGTTCTTC
TRBJ1-5	-	-	TRBV7-2	CASSLVAGSNRPHHF	TGTGCCAGCAGCTTAGTGGCGGGTAGCAATCGGCCCCATCATTTT
TRBJ2-2	-	TRBD2	TRBV7-6	CASSQSHTGLAGGNTGELFF	TGTGCCAGCAGCCAATCCCATACCGGACTAGCGGGGGGCAACACCGGGGAGCTGTTTTTT
TRBJ1-1	many	-	TRBV28	CASSFAMNTEAFF	TGTGCCAGCAGTTTTGCAATGAACACTGAAGCTTTCTTT
TRBJ1-4	many	-	TRBV11-2	CASSLDRGRGEKLFF	TGTGCCAGCAGCTTAGACCGGGGGCGGGGTGAAAAACTGTTTTTT
TRBJ1-5	-	TRBD1	TRBV6-4	CASTKGQFMNQPQHF	TGTGCCAGCACTAAGGGACAGTTCATGAATCAGCCCCAGCATTTT
TRBJ1-1	few	-	TRBV20-1	CSARGWTEAFF	TGCAGTGCTAGGGGGTGGACAGAAGCTTTCTTT
TRBJ2-4	many	-	TRBV4-1	CASSPSEGNIQYF	TGCGCCAGCAGCCCCTCAGAGGGAAACATTCAGTACTTC